Below, 9 T cell receptor beta chains from the same sample are listed, as sequenced in a study of read filtering for tumor transcriptome and immune sequencing. Molecular barcoded adaptors covering alpha/delta and beta/gamma chains were used on 400 ng RNA. TCRdb analysed the reads with MiXCR anew, one entry per CDR3 protein. Among 35,000 to 50,000 distinct CDR3 sequences listed, around 21% were seen once. Material: a population of CD138-negative cells sorted from bone marrow. These receptors all stem from a donor aged 40 or over with multiple myeloma.

This clonotype has ten or more counts. The chain carries TRBV28 and TRBJ2-2; 10 bases fit TRBD2. The CDR3 length is 17 residues. J was trimmed by 0 bases and V by 4 bases; bases with no gene match: 5. Germline V gene lookup returns CDR1 MDHEN and CDR2 SYDVKM. CDR3: CASSSSGRGTNTGELFF. In DNA form, the CDR3 reads TGTGCCAGCAGTTCGAGCGGGAGGGGAACGAACACCGGGGAGCTGTTTTTT.

The sample holds many counts of this clonotype. V is TRBV2 and J is TRBJ1-1; a possible D gene is TRBD1 (5 bases). Per the germline V gene, CDR1 is SNHLY and CDR2 is FYNNEI. The V and J ends lost 5 bases and 4 bases respectively, with 17 bases between them. The CDR3 length is 15 residues. For the CDR3, the DNA is TGTGCCAGCAGTTCTTCTCGGGGGGGGGGCACTGAAGCTTTCTTT. It specifies CASSSSRGGGTEAFF.

At least ten counts were recorded for this clonotype. The chain has TRBV5-1 and TRBJ2-7; TRBD2 matches 9 bases. CDR3 length: 15 residues. The junction had 3 bases not matched to a gene; V was cut back by 0 bases and J by 2 bases. CDR1 SGHRS and CDR2 YFSETQ come from the germline V gene. CDR3 DNA sequence: TGCGCCAGCAGCTTGGGGAGCGGGAGGACCTACGAGCAGTACTTC. Protein product: CASSLGSGRTYEQYF.

The chain employs TRBV6-5 and TRBJ2-7; TRBD1 might be the D (6 bases). The CDR3 totals 15 residues. From germline, CDR1 is MNHEY and CDR2 SVGAGI. Trimming removed 0 bases at V and 5 bases at J, with 14 bases between. CDR3: CASSYSVHQGHEQYF. The CDR3, as DNA: TGTGCCAGCAGTTACTCGGTCCACCAGGGGCACGAGCAGTACTTC.

This clonotype appeared many times. V gene TRBV13 combines with J gene TRBJ2-7; D remains unclear. The V end was cut by 1 base, the J end by 0 bases, with 7 bases between. The CDR3 runs 14 residues. Germline V lookup: CDR1 PRHDT, CDR2 FYEKMQ (reference sequence). As DNA, the CDR3 is TGTGCCAGCAGCTTAGTCGGCAGCTCCTACGAGCAGTACTTC. Protein product: CASSLVGSSYEQYF.

This clonotype came up many times. The chain uses TRBV5-1 and TRBJ2-1; 7 nucleotides align to TRBD2. V shed 4 bases, J shed 3 bases, and the junction held 10 bases outside the gene matches. Germline-derived CDR1 and CDR2 are SGHRS and YFSETQ. CDR3 length equals 16 residues. CDR3 sequence (DNA): TGCGCCAGCAGCCGGACCGGGACTACCAACTACAATGAGCAGTTCTTC. Translation: CASSRTGTTNYNEQFF.

In its sample, this clonotype was seen many times. This sequence joins TRBV18 and TRBJ2-1, with a tentative D call TRBD2 (6 bases). Trimming took 0 bases from V and 7 from J, leaving 13 bases between them. The CDR3 runs to 15 residues. Per germline, CDR1 KGHSH and CDR2 LQKENI. CDR3 region: CASSPPIKGRNEQFF. The CDR3, as DNA: TGTGCCAGCTCACCACCGATCAAAGGGAGGAATGAGCAGTTCTTC.

In its sample, this clonotype was seen many times. The V gene is TRBV19, the J gene TRBJ2-6; 7 positions match TRBD2. The CDR3 has 16 residues. The V gene's germline CDR1 is LNHDA and CDR2 SQIVND (reference sequence). V was clipped by 3 bases and J by 0 bases; unmatched bases: 2. CDR3 protein: CASSIPGGSGANVLTF. Here the CDR3 DNA reads TGTGCCAGTAGTATTCCGGGGGGCTCTGGGGCCAACGTCCTGACTTTC.

Worth noting for this clonotype: A much larger clonotype is one base distant, so this may be a read error. The CDR3 reads CACRPGTGEKGTQYF. CDR3 DNA sequence: TGTGCCTGCAGGCCCGGGACAGGGGAGAAGGGGACCCAGTACTTC. J is TRBJ2-5 and V is TRBV7-9, with TRBD1 matching over 10 bases. This CDR3 has 15 amino acids. Germline CDR1 and CDR2: SEHNR and FQNEAQ (reference sequence).